Presented here are 30 T cell receptor beta chains from one specimen sequenced in a study of CD8+ T cells in alopecia areata. cDNA prepared by RNA extraction and subsequent reverse transcription served as the template for sequencing. Sequencing used immunoSEQ multiplex PCR; TCRdb keeps in-frame clones, though not all of them. The repertoire holds 120,000 to 150,000 clones, approximately 50% seen once, with approximately 6.6% in the top ten. Sequenced: CD4+ T cells sorted from blood. The receptors stem from a human donor with alopecia areata.

This clone was recorded a few times. The chain uses TRBV9 and TRBJ2-4; 8 bases are shared with TRBD1. The junction had 6 bases not matched to a gene; V was cut back by 0 bases and J by 1 base. Germline V lookup: CDR1 SGDLS, CDR2 YYNGEE. The CDR3 contains 17 residues. This chain's CDR3 is CASSVGRTGPAKNIQYF. The CDR3 DNA is TGTGCCAGCAGCGTAGGGAGGACAGGGCCGGCCAAAAACATTCAGTACTTC.

This clone has just a few counts. The chain recombines TRBV28 with TRBJ2-7; no reliable D call. CDR1 is MDHEN, CDR2 SYDVKM, per germline. Trimming took 7 bases from V and 7 from J, leaving 14 bases between them. The CDR3 runs 12 residues. CDR3 region: CASTTLSEEQYF. The CDR3 nucleotides are TGTGCCAGCACCACTTTATCTGAAGAGCAGTACTTC.

This clone turned up a few times. The J gene is TRBJ2-3, the V gene TRBV28, with D tentatively TRBD1 or TRBD2 (5 bases each). V lost 9 bases and J 6 bases, leaving 22 bases between the germline ends. The CDR3 spans 15 residues. Germline CDR1 is MDHEN and CDR2 is SYDVKM. CDR3 region: CASYTLGRAMDTQYF. In DNA, the CDR3 is TGTGCCAGTTACACTCTGGGGCGGGCTATGGATACGCAGTATTTT.

This chain links TRBV29-1 with TRBJ2-7; 14 nucleotides align to TRBD2. The CDR3 is made up of 16 amino acids. The V and J ends lost 4 bases and 3 bases, in that order; junction bases with no gene match: 8. CDR1 is SQVTM and CDR2 is ANQGSEA in the germline V gene. CDR3 DNA sequence: TGCAGCGTTGTAGGACTAGCGGGAGGACGATTCTACGAGCAGTACTTC. Translation gives CSVVGLAGGRFYEQYF.

The chain joins TRBV6-5 to TRBJ1-1; the D gene is possibly TRBD1 (5 bases). The germline V gene has CDR1 MNHEY and CDR2 SVGAGI. V gave up 4 bases and J gave up 1 base, with 7 bases separating them. This CDR3 has 13 residues. CDR3 bases: TGTGCCAGCAGTTCAGGGCCGAACACTGAAGCTTTCTTT. As protein: CASSSGPNTEAFF.

This chain links TRBV4-1 with TRBJ2-1; TRBD2 might be the D (6 bases). Germline CDR1 is MGHRA and CDR2 is YSYEKL. The germline V and J ends were trimmed by 1 base and 4 bases, with 14 bases remaining between them. CDR3 length: 16 residues. CDR3 sequence: CASSQASGTLYNEQFF. Written as DNA, the CDR3 is TGCGCCAGCAGCCAAGCTTCGGGGACTCTTTACAATGAGCAGTTCTTC.

This chain joins TRBV4-1 and TRBJ1-5; D gene unclear. V was shortened by 0 bases and J by 2 bases, with 14 bases between the two germline ends. CDR1 is MGHRA and CDR2 is YSYEKL in the germline V gene. The CDR3 has 17 residues. Here the CDR3 DNA reads TGCGCCAGCAGCCAAGACTTCGGGCGGACGGGCAATCAGCCCCAGCATTTT. Its translation is CASSQDFGRTGNQPQHF.

This clone was found once. The V call is TRBV7-3, the J call TRBJ2-3, with 7 bases identical to TRBD1. The CDR3 runs 12 residues. Trimming at V came to 5 bases and at J to 12 bases, leaving 8 bases not matched to a gene. Germline V CDR1 and CDR2: SGHTA, FQGTGA. CDR3 sequence (DNA): TGTGCCAGCAGCCTCCGACAGGGTACTCAGTATTTT. Amino acid sequence: CASSLRQGTQYF.

This clone showed up just once. The V call is TRBV29-1, the J call TRBJ1-1; the D is unclear. V lost 4 bases and J 6 bases, leaving 15 bases between the germline ends. In germline, CDR1 is SQVTM, CDR2 ANQGSEA. There are 13 residues in the CDR3. As DNA, the CDR3 is TGCAGCGTTGCGCCACGGCCTGGCTCTGAAGCTTTCTTT. Encoded protein: CSVAPRPGSEAFF.

The chain uses TRBV5-1 and TRBJ2-5; 10 positions match TRBD1. Losses at the gene ends were 0 bases for V and 4 bases for J; bases not matched to a gene: 6. Germline V lookup: CDR1 SGHRS, CDR2 YFSETQ. The CDR3 has 16 amino acids. The CDR3 sequence is CASSLAPGQGGETQYF. Written as DNA, the CDR3 is TGCGCCAGCAGCTTGGCCCCCGGACAGGGGGGAGAGACCCAGTACTTC.

The V and J genes are TRBV29-1 and TRBJ2-2; D gene ambiguous. Germline CDR1 reads SQVTM; CDR2 reads ANQGSEA. V lost 4 bases, J lost 13 bases, and 13 bases lay in between. This CDR3 contains 11 residues. The CDR3 reads CSVGQAPRLFF. The CDR3 DNA reads TGCAGCGTTGGGCAAGCGCCTCGGCTGTTTTTT.

This clone turned up a few times. The V gene is TRBV10-3, the J gene TRBJ1-2; 9 bases align to TRBD1. The CDR3 length is 14 residues. Germline assignment: CDR1 ENHRY and CDR2 SYGVKD. Germline trimming cut 8 bases from V and 8 bases from J; bases unmatched to any gene: 12. CDR3 coding DNA: TGTGCCATCGGTACCGGGACAGGGACGAAAGGCTACACCTTC. This encodes CAIGTGTGTKGYTF.

V gene TRBV29-1 combines with J gene TRBJ2-7; 8 bases are a match to TRBD1. CDR1 is SQVTM and CDR2 is ANQGSEA in the germline V gene. J lost 0 bases, V lost 6 bases, and 7 bases had no gene match. The CDR3 totals 14 residues. CDR3 in amino acids: CSVSTGVNSYEQYF. The DNA of the CDR3 is TGCAGCGTGTCGACAGGGGTTAACTCCTACGAGCAGTACTTC.

The genes are TRBV19 and TRBJ2-3; TRBD2 matches 10 bases. With 6 bases clipped from V and 2 bases from J, the junction kept 5 bases outside the gene matches. From germline, CDR1 is LNHDA and CDR2 SQIVND (reference sequence). The CDR3 runs to 15 residues. CDR3 nucleotides: TGTGCCAGTAGCCTACTAGCGGGGATCACAGATACGCAGTATTTT. Translation gives CASSLLAGITDTQYF.

V usage is TRBV7-9 and J usage is TRBJ1-5; 8 bases align to TRBD1. Unmatched junction bases numbered 5, after V lost 4 bases and J lost 6 bases. The CDR3 is 14 residues long. Per the germline V gene, CDR1 is SEHNR and CDR2 is FQNEAQ (reference sequence). The CDR3 nucleotides are TGTGCCAGCAGCTCCGGACAGGGCCGTCAGCCCCAGCATTTT. Translating gives CASSSGQGRQPQHF.

The chain is built from TRBV29-1 and TRBJ2-5; TRBD2 matches at 7 bases. CDR1 and CDR2 (germline): SQVTM, ANQGSEA. J gave up 3 bases and V 6 bases, and 4 bases lay outside the gene matches. The CDR3 length is 12 residues. CDR3 sequence (DNA): TGCAGCGTCACTAGCGCCGAAGAGACCCAGTACTTC. Protein product: CSVTSAEETQYF.

This clone was counted a few times. V usage is TRBV2 and J usage is TRBJ2-5; maybe TRBD2 (5 bases). This CDR3 contains 13 residues. Germline CDR1 reads SNHLY; CDR2 reads FYNNEI. V lost 5 bases and J lost 5, with 12 bases in between. The CDR3 is CASSSGGLETQYF. CDR3 DNA: TGTGCCAGCAGTTCAGGCGGGTTGGAGACCCAGTACTTC. The full variable domain, with the rest looked up from reference TRBV2 and TRBJ2-5, is EPEVTQTPSHQVTQMGQEVILRCVPISNHLYFYWYRQILGQKVEFLVSFYNNEISEKSEIFDDQFSVERPDGSNFTLKIRSTKLEDSAMYFCASSSGGLETQYFGPGTRLLVL.

This clone has just a few counts. Other DNA sequences in the sample encode the same CDR3. The gene calls are TRBV27 and TRBJ1-5; D call uncertain. CDR1 is MNHEY and CDR2 is SMNVEV in the germline V gene (reference sequence). This CDR3 spans 14 amino acids. The V end was cut by 3 bases, the J end by 1 base, with 7 bases between. The DNA for the CDR3 is TGTGCCAGCAGTTTCGGCGGAAGCAATCAGCCCCAGCATTTT. Translated: CASSFGGSNQPQHF.

This clone appeared once. The CDR3: CSARSGGAYEQYF. The CDR3 DNA reads TGCAGCGCCCGATCCGGAGGGGCCTACGAGCAGTACTTC. The rearrangement links TRBV29-1 to TRBJ2-7; TRBD2 might be the D (6 bases). Trimming cost V 7 bases and J 2 bases, with 15 bases left between them. The CDR3 is made up of 13 amino acids. CDR1 and CDR2 from the germline V gene are SQVTM and ANQGSEA.

The J gene is TRBJ2-1, the V gene TRBV29-1; 14 nucleotides line up with TRBD2. V gave up 6 bases and J gave up 10 bases; unmatched junction bases: 8. This CDR3 comprises 14 residues. Germline V gene data show CDR1 as SQVTM and CDR2 as ANQGSEA. The CDR3 region has the DNA TGCAGCGTCGCCGGGACTAGCGGGAGTGGAGAGCAGTTCTTC. It encodes CSVAGTSGSGEQFF.

This clone was recorded a few times. The DNA of the CDR3 is TGCGCCAGCAGCTCCAAGACACGTTCAAGCACAGATACGCAGTATTTT. Protein: CASSSKTRSSTDTQYF. The chain is built from TRBV5-1 and TRBJ2-3; D remains ambiguous. The CDR3 has 16 residues. Trimming left V 3 bases short and J 0 bases short, with 14 bases between. Germline lookup yields CDR1 SGHRS and CDR2 YFSETQ.

The CDR3 sequence is CSVGDEYQPQHF. The CDR3 DNA follows: TGCAGCGTTGGGGATGAGTATCAGCCCCAGCATTTT. The rearrangement uses TRBV29-1 and TRBJ1-5, with D uncertain. The germline V gene has CDR1 SQVTM and CDR2 ANQGSEA. V was shortened by 4 bases and J by 5 bases, with 9 bases between the two germline ends. This CDR3 comprises 12 residues.

The chain is built from TRBV28 and TRBJ2-7, with D tentatively TRBD2 (5 bases). Germline V gene data show CDR1 as MDHEN and CDR2 as SYDVKM. Trimming took 8 bases from V and 5 from J, leaving 13 bases between them. The CDR3 runs to 12 residues. CDR3 bases: TGTGCCAGCGGCCCGGGGATCCACGAGCAGTACTTC. Protein: CASGPGIHEQYF.

V gene TRBV7-3 combines with J gene TRBJ2-1; unclear D gene. CDR3 length equals 13 residues. Germline V lookup: CDR1 SGHTA, CDR2 FQGTGA. V gave up 2 bases and J gave up 12 bases, with 14 bases separating them. The CDR3 coding sequence is TGTGCCAGCAGCTTAGACGGAGCCCTTCGGCAGTTCTTC. Its translation: CASSLDGALRQFF.

The chain combines TRBV7-9 with TRBJ2-1; TRBD1 agrees at 8 bases. The trim removed 5 bases at V and 15 bases at J, leaving 6 bases unmatched. The CDR3 runs 11 residues. CDR1 and CDR2 (germline): SEHNR, FQNEAQ (reference sequence). In nucleotides, the CDR3 is TGTGCCAGCAGCCGGACAGGGACCCCGTTCTTC. Its protein is CASSRTGTPFF. The whole variable domain, remainder taken from reference TRBV7-9 and TRBJ2-1, is DTGVSQNPRHKITKRGQNVTFRCDPISEHNRLYWYRQTLGQGPEFLTYFQNEAQLEKSRLLSDRFSAERPKGSFSTLEIQRTEQGDSAMYLCASSRTGTPFFGPGTRLTVL.

The chain couples TRBV10-3 to TRBJ2-1; the D is unclear. Germline assignment: CDR1 ENHRY and CDR2 SYGVKD. V lost 2 bases and J lost 8, with 16 bases in between. The CDR3 loop spans 15 amino acids. CDR3 loop: CAISEVALTTHEQFF. CDR3 sequence (DNA): TGTGCCATCAGTGAGGTCGCCCTTACGACCCATGAGCAGTTCTTC.

Regarding this clone: This sample also contains other DNA sequences that code for the same CDR3. The rearrangement links TRBV28 to TRBJ2-5, with TRBD1 matching 7 bases. Germline assignment: CDR1 MDHEN and CDR2 SYDVKM. This CDR3 region has 13 residues. The trim removed 4 bases at V and 2 bases at J, leaving 1 base unmatched. This chain's CDR3 is CASSSGQQETQYF. The DNA of the CDR3 is TGTGCCAGCAGTTCGGGACAGCAAGAGACCCAGTACTTC.

This sequence joins TRBV2 and TRBJ2-3; weak D call: TRBD1 (6 bases). This CDR3 contains 15 residues. Germline V gene data show CDR1 as SNHLY and CDR2 as FYNNEI. With 1 base removed from V and 4 bases from J, the gap between germline ends came to 12 bases. The CDR3 nucleotides are TGTGCCAGCAGTGAAGGCTCTGGGGGCCCAGATACGCAGTATTTT. Protein product: CASSEGSGGPDTQYF.

This chain links TRBV7-9 with TRBJ2-1; TRBD2 matches 10 bases. Germline CDR1 reads SEHNR; CDR2 reads FQNEAQ (reference sequence). CDR3 length equals 13 residues. Unmatched junction bases numbered 4, after V lost 5 bases and J lost 9 bases. CDR3 sequence reads: CASSQAGGGEQFF. CDR3 nucleotides: TGTGCCAGCAGCCAAGCGGGAGGGGGTGAGCAGTTCTTC.

The V gene is TRBV7-6, the J gene TRBJ2-6, with D perhaps matching TRBD2 (5 bases). Trimming shortened V by 5 bases and J by 0 bases, and 14 bases separated the two germline ends. CDR1 and CDR2 (germline): SGHVS, FNYEAQ. The CDR3 is 17 residues long. CDR3 residues: CASSQLGSTSGANVLTF. The CDR3 DNA reads TGTGCCAGCAGCCAACTGGGGAGTACCTCTGGGGCCAACGTCCTGACTTTC.